The 9 T cell receptor beta chains given below trace back to one sample, sequenced in a study of T-cell reconstitution after alpha-beta-depleted transplantation in children. Researchers prepared the TCRbeta library using unique molecular identifiers, the study reports. TCRdb called the PCR reads again in MiXCR, with one record for every CDR3 protein. The data hold fewer than 550,000 distinct CDR3 sequences, with about 17% observed a single time. The sequences come from PBMCs, mostly from graft donor cells, collected 360 days after TCRalphabeta/CD19-depleted stem cell transplant. The receptors shown here come from a boy under two years old who had a stem cell transplant for Wiskott-Aldrich syndrome, so the T cells may come from the graft donor.

The chain uses TRBV2 and TRBJ1-2; 7 nucleotides match TRBD1. Germline V CDR1 and CDR2: SNHLY, FYNNEI. Losses at the gene ends were 6 bases for V and 7 bases for J; bases not matched to a gene: 14. CDR3 size: 15 residues. In nucleotides, the CDR3 is TGTGCCAGCAGGTGGGGGGACAGACCCCTGGCTGGCTACACCTTC. Residues: CASRWGDRPLAGYTF.

The chain combines TRBV4-3 with TRBJ2-1; 8 nucleotides match TRBD2. V trimming: 0 bases; J trimming: 0 bases; junction bases outside the gene matches: 10. The length of the CDR3 is 19 residues. Germline V gives CDR1 LGHNA, CDR2 YSLEER. In DNA, the CDR3 is TGCGCCAGCAGCCAAGATTTGGGGGCTAGCGGGTACTCCTACAATGAGCAGTTCTTC. This gives the protein CASSQDLGASGYSYNEQFF.

This clonotype has a handful of counts. The gene calls are TRBV4-1 and TRBJ2-7; TRBD2 might be the D (7 bases). Looked up from germline, CDR1 is MGHRA and CDR2 is YSYEKL. V dropped 2 bases and J dropped 9 bases, with 23 bases sitting between them. The CDR3 has 16 residues. The CDR3, as DNA: TGCGCCAGCAGCCAAATCGGGGGGCGCCTCGCCGTCGCGCAGTACTTC. Translating gives CASSQIGGRLAVAQYF.

This clonotype was picked up a small number of times. The chain couples TRBV5-1 to TRBJ1-6; TRBD1 is a possible D gene (5 bases). V shed 1 base and J shed 4 bases, with 9 bases lying between them. Germline-derived CDR1 and CDR2 are SGHRS and YFSETQ. The CDR3 loop spans 15 amino acids. The CDR3 DNA reads as TGCGCCAGCAGCTTGACAGGAAAATATAATTCACCCCTCCACTTT. It is translated as CASSLTGKYNSPLHF.

V usage is TRBV6-2 or TRBV6-3 and J usage is TRBJ2-6; tentatively, D is TRBD1 (6 bases). Germline lookup yields CDR1 MNHEY and CDR2 SVGEGT. CDR3 length: 16 residues. Trimming took off 2 bases at V and 4 bases at J, with 12 bases between the two ends. CDR3 sequence (DNA): TGTGCCAGCAGTTACGCCTCAGGGACAGGGGCCAACGTCCTGACTTTC. Protein: CASSYASGTGANVLTF.

This clonotype was detected a few times. The chain carries TRBV15 and TRBJ1-1; D unresolved. Trimming pared 0 bases from V and 7 bases from J, leaving 12 bases between. Per the germline V gene, CDR1 is LNHNV and CDR2 is YYDKDF (reference sequence). The CDR3 has 14 amino acids. The CDR3 nucleotides read TGTGCCACCAGCAGAGAATTGTCAAATCTTGAAGCTTTCTTT. Translation: CATSRELSNLEAFF.

CDR3 amino acids: CASSNPPFREQYF. The DNA of the CDR3 is TGCGCCAGCAGCAACCCTCCCTTTAGGGAGCAGTACTTC. This chain joins TRBV5-1 and TRBJ2-7; D remains ambiguous. The CDR3 consists of 13 residues. The V gene lost 4 bases and the J gene lost 7 bases, with 15 bases spanning the gap. The germline CDR1 and CDR2 sequences are SGHRS and YFSETQ.

CDR3 loop: CASSLDSYSNQPQHF. CDR3 DNA: TGTGCCAGCAGTTTAGACAGCTATAGCAATCAGCCCCAGCATTTT. The chain recombines TRBV6-5 with TRBJ1-5; tentative D call: TRBD1 (5 bases). V was trimmed by 4 bases and J by 0 bases, leaving 10 bases between them. Per germline, CDR1 MNHEY and CDR2 SVGAGI. The CDR3 runs to 15 residues.

The chain couples TRBV10-2 to TRBJ2-4, with D possibly being TRBD1 or TRBD2 (6 bases each). Trimming cost V 10 bases and J 2 bases, with 15 bases left between them. The CDR3 has 14 amino acids. Germline assignment: CDR1 WSHSY and CDR2 SAAADI. This CDR3 reads CATRAGGPKNIQYF. The CDR3 nucleotides are TGCGCCACCAGGGCCGGGGGCCCCAAAAACATTCAGTACTTC.